One and the same sample provided the 23 T cell receptor beta chains below, sequenced in a study of blood T cell repertoires in COVID-19. Libraries were prepared by immunoSEQ multiplex PCR; TCRdb keeps only in-frame clonotypes and omits some of them. The data contain approximately 240,000 clones, about 85% of them singletons. The sequencing input was PBMCs or T cells enriched from blood (not recorded which). The receptors were sampled from a woman in her 30s with acute COVID-19.

This sequence joins TRBV19 and TRBJ1-1; D may be TRBD1 (6 bases). V was cut by 0 bases and J by 0 bases, with 11 bases left in between. This CDR3 spans 16 amino acids. Germline CDR1 reads LNHDA; CDR2 reads SQIVND (reference sequence). The CDR3 DNA reads TGTGCCAGTAGTATAGATCGGACAGCTATGAACACTGAAGCTTTCTTT. Its protein product is CASSIDRTAMNTEAFF.

The gene calls are TRBV25-1 and TRBJ1-4; D is ambiguous. Germline CDR1 MGHDK, CDR2 SYGVNS. The CDR3 is made up of 13 amino acids. V was pared by 3 bases and J by 7 bases, with 9 bases between. The CDR3 coding sequence is TGTGCCAGCAGTGACCTGGGAGGTGAAAAACTGTTTTTT. Residues: CASSDLGGEKLFF.

The chain links TRBV28 to TRBJ2-7; 7 nucleotides align to TRBD1. The CDR3 is made up of 13 amino acids. V lost 10 bases and J lost 3; bases outside the gene matches: 9. CDR1 is MDHEN, CDR2 SYDVKM, per germline. CDR3 DNA: TGTGCCACCACGGTGGGGACAGACTACGAGCAGTACTTC. This codes for CATTVGTDYEQYF.

V and J are TRBV28 and TRBJ1-2; possibly TRBD1 for D (6 bases). V was cut by 2 bases and J by 6 bases, with 13 bases left in between. CDR3 length: 14 residues. Germline loops: CDR1 MDHEN, CDR2 SYDVKM. The CDR3 spells CASSLTGSYDGYTF. The CDR3 DNA reads as TGTGCCAGCAGTTTAACAGGGTCGTATGATGGCTACACCTTC.

The V and J genes are TRBV28 and TRBJ2-1, with 8 bases matching TRBD1. The CDR3 loop spans 16 amino acids. Trimming took 1 base from V and 8 from J; bases not matched to a gene: 10. CDR1 is MDHEN and CDR2 is SYDVKM in the germline V gene. CDR3 sequence: CASSLLFAGGFDEQFF. The CDR3 nucleotides are TGTGCCAGCAGTTTATTGTTCGCAGGGGGCTTCGATGAGCAGTTCTTC.

This rearrangement joins TRBV11-2 to TRBJ2-2; 9 positions match TRBD2. This CDR3 contains 19 residues. Per germline, CDR1 SGHAT and CDR2 FQNNGV. Trimming removed 1 base from V and 0 bases from J; junction bases left unmatched: 9. As DNA, the CDR3 is TGTGCCAGCAGCTTAGGGGCTAGCGGGACCGTCACGAACACCGGGGAGCTGTTTTTT. Translated, it gives CASSLGASGTVTNTGELFF.

J is TRBJ2-5 and V is TRBV14; no definite D call. V was shortened by 5 bases and J by 0 bases, with 7 bases between the two germline ends. This CDR3 comprises 13 residues. The germline V gene has CDR1 SGHDN and CDR2 FVKESK. The CDR3 DNA follows: TGTGCCAGCAGCGCAGTCCACCAAGAGACCCAGTACTTC. Translated: CASSAVHQETQYF.

This clone occurred a few times. The V and J genes are TRBV11-2 and TRBJ1-2; TRBD1 might be the D (5 bases). This CDR3 contains 15 residues. Germline values: CDR1 SGHAT, CDR2 FQNNGV. V shed 3 bases and J shed 0 bases, with 11 bases lying between them. The CDR3 coding sequence is TGTGCCAGCAGCTTTATACAGGATTCTAACTATGGCTACACCTTC. Translating it yields CASSFIQDSNYGYTF.

The V call is TRBV7-2, the J call TRBJ2-7; 7 nucleotides match TRBD2. The CDR3 consists of 19 residues. V shed 2 bases and J 6 bases; nucleotides not matched to a gene: 22. Per the germline V gene, CDR1 is SGHTA and CDR2 is FQGNSA. The chain's CDR3 is CASSLRNRASGRGTREQYF. CDR3 sequence (DNA): TGTGCCAGCAGCTTAAGGAATAGGGCTAGCGGCCGGGGGACTCGCGAGCAGTACTTC.

The gene calls are TRBV29-1 and TRBJ2-7, with D perhaps matching TRBD2 (5 bases). Germline values: CDR1 SQVTM, CDR2 ANQGSEA. The CDR3 runs 14 residues. Trimming pared 7 bases from V and 2 bases from J, leaving 18 bases between. The CDR3 spells CSAVVVSGTYEQYF. The CDR3 DNA is TGCAGCGCTGTAGTGGTGAGCGGTACCTACGAGCAGTACTTC.

DNA for the CDR3: TGTGCCAGCAGTTTTGGGGACAGGCCTTGGGGCTACACCTTC. It specifies CASSFGDRPWGYTF. The chain employs TRBV28 and TRBJ1-2, with 8 nucleotides matching TRBD1. From germline, CDR1 is MDHEN and CDR2 SYDVKM. With 3 bases clipped from V and 8 bases from J, the junction kept 8 bases outside the gene matches. This CDR3 has 14 amino acids.

The chain carries TRBV18 and TRBJ1-1; D gene unclear. Trimming shortened V by 6 bases and J by 1 base, and 9 bases separated the two germline ends. CDR1 is KGHSH, CDR2 LQKENI, per germline. The length of the CDR3 is 13 residues. The CDR3 bases are TGTGCCAGCTCCGAGCAGGAGAACACTGAAGCTTTCTTT. Encoded protein: CASSEQENTEAFF.

J is TRBJ2-3 and V is TRBV5-1; D not resolved. V was clipped by 3 bases and J by 2 bases, with 16 bases between them. This CDR3 region has 16 residues. In germline, CDR1 is SGHRS, CDR2 YFSETQ. The CDR3: CASSWKRPRTTDTQYF. In DNA, the CDR3 is TGCGCCAGCAGCTGGAAGAGGCCACGAACCACAGATACGCAGTATTTT.

The gene calls are TRBV5-4 and TRBJ1-2, with 7 bases aligning to TRBD1. The V gene end was trimmed by 5 bases and the J gene end by 6 bases; junction bases not matched to a gene: 10. CDR1 is SGHNT and CDR2 is YYREEE in the germline V gene (reference sequence). The CDR3 spans 14 residues. This CDR3 is CASSYPGQYDGYTF. Written as DNA, the CDR3 is TGTGCCAGCAGTTACCCGGGACAGTATGATGGCTACACCTTC.

V usage is TRBV5-4 and J usage is TRBJ2-3, with D possibly TRBD2 on 6 matching bases. The germline V and J ends were trimmed by 3 bases and 4 bases, with 12 bases remaining between them. CDR1 SGHNT and CDR2 YYREEE come from the germline V gene (reference sequence). The CDR3 extends over 14 amino acids. Here the CDR3 reads CASSSGTRSDTQYF. The DNA of the CDR3 is TGTGCCAGCAGCTCGGGGACTCGGTCAGATACGCAGTATTTT.

This clone was picked up one time. The chain carries TRBV12-5 and TRBJ2-1; no firm D call. V was trimmed by 6 bases and J by 5 bases, leaving 5 bases between them. CDR3 length equals 11 residues. Germline assignment: CDR1 LGHNT and CDR2 FRNRAP. This chain's CDR3 is CASGPNNEQFF. CDR3 sequence (DNA): TGTGCTAGTGGCCCCAACAATGAGCAGTTCTTC.

The chain employs TRBV5-1 and TRBJ1-1; no firm D call. Trimming took off 1 base at V and 1 base at J, with 5 bases between the two ends. The CDR3 loop spans 13 amino acids. Germline-derived CDR1 and CDR2 are SGHRS and YFSETQ. CDR3 nucleotide sequence: TGCGCCAGCAGCTTGAACAGGAACACTGAAGCTTTCTTT. Translation: CASSLNRNTEAFF. Full variable domain (outside the CDR3, taken from reference TRBV5-1 and TRBJ1-1): KAGVTQTPRYLIKTRGQQVTLSCSPISGHRSVSWYQQTPGQGLQFLFEYFSETQRNKGNFPGRFSGRQFSNSRSEMNVSTLELGDSALYLCASSLNRNTEAFFGQGTRLTVV.

The chain has TRBV7-9 and TRBJ1-2; D may be TRBD1 (6 bases). Germline V gene data show CDR1 as SEHNR and CDR2 as FQNEAQ (reference sequence). This CDR3 is 13 amino acids long. V lost 4 bases and J lost 2, with 8 bases in between. The chain's CDR3 is CASSSTGNYGYTF. The DNA for the CDR3 is TGTGCCAGCAGCTCAACAGGGAACTATGGCTACACCTTC. Full variable domain (outside the CDR3, taken from reference TRBV7-9 and TRBJ1-2): DTGVSQNPRHKITKRGQNVTFRCDPISEHNRLYWYRQTLGQGPEFLTYFQNEAQLEKSRLLSDRFSAERPKGSFSTLEIQRTEQGDSAMYLCASSSTGNYGYTFGSGTRLTVV.

The gene calls are TRBV4-1 and TRBJ2-1, with D perhaps matching TRBD2 (6 bases). Germline V gene data show CDR1 as MGHRA and CDR2 as YSYEKL. The germline V and J ends were trimmed by 4 bases and 4 bases, with 17 bases remaining between them. CDR3 length: 16 residues. This CDR3 is CASSPQLAAGYNEQFF. The CDR3 nucleotides read TGCGCCAGCAGCCCGCAGCTCGCGGCGGGGTACAATGAGCAGTTCTTC.

This rearrangement joins TRBV27 to TRBJ2-5, with TRBD2 matching 8 bases. Germline assignment: CDR1 MNHEY and CDR2 SMNVEV (reference sequence). The CDR3 runs 14 residues. V lost 1 base and J lost 5; bases outside the gene matches: 3. The CDR3: CASSLFGRGETQYF. In DNA form, the CDR3 reads TGTGCCAGCAGTTTATTCGGGAGGGGCGAGACCCAGTACTTC.

The chain carries TRBV24-1 and TRBJ2-2, with D possibly TRBD1 on 6 matching bases. CDR1 and CDR2 (germline): KGHDR, SFDVKD. Trimming cost V 9 bases and J 7 bases, with 14 bases left between them. This CDR3 contains 13 residues. This CDR3 reads CATDRGFGGELFF. Written as DNA, the CDR3 is TGTGCCACCGATAGGGGGTTCGGCGGGGAGCTGTTTTTT.

V is TRBV9 and J is TRBJ1-6; D remains unclear. V gave up 0 bases and J gave up 0 bases, with 10 bases separating them. CDR3 length: 17 residues. Germline loops: CDR1 SGDLS, CDR2 YYNGEE. In nucleotides, the CDR3 is TGTGCCAGCAGCGTAGATGGCGGTAGCTCCTATAATTCACCCCTCCACTTT. Encoded protein: CASSVDGGSSYNSPLHF.

The CDR3: CASLRTVNTEAFF. DNA for the CDR3: TGTGCCAGCCTTCGGACAGTAAACACTGAAGCTTTCTTT. This rearrangement joins TRBV28 to TRBJ1-1; D possibly corresponds to TRBD1 (6 bases). Trimming removed 8 bases at V and 2 bases at J, with 12 bases between. Germline assignment: CDR1 MDHEN and CDR2 SYDVKM. The CDR3 totals 13 residues.